This T cell receptor (beta chain) is from a study of beta chain features in type 1 diabetes. The study's findings and limits: VDJ junctions from type 1 diabetes patients carried fewer insertions and larger deletions.

Germline V gene sequence: CDR1 MNHEY, CDR2 SVGAGI. The CDR3 runs 15 residues. V lost 7 bases and J lost 7; bases outside the gene matches: 10. The collection from each donor was one heparinised blood draw averaging approximately 110 mL. There are a few counts of this clone. Its antigen remains unknown. Of the isolated RNA, all was reverse transcribed, and so the sequenced material was expressed TCRB transcripts. Produced via immunoSEQ multiplex PCR; TCRdb's table is partial and in-frame only. The table has hundreds of thousands of clones, 13% to 15% seen once; the top ten hold roughly 0.024%. This clonotype was obtained from a woman in her thirties or forties in good health. V usage is TRBV6-5 and J usage is TRBJ1-2; 12 nucleotides align to TRBD1. Sequences were obtained from naive CD4+ T cells from blood. CDR3 coding DNA: TGTGCCAGCATAAACCCGGGACAGGGGGCAGGTGGCTACACCTTC. It specifies CASINPGQGAGGYTF.